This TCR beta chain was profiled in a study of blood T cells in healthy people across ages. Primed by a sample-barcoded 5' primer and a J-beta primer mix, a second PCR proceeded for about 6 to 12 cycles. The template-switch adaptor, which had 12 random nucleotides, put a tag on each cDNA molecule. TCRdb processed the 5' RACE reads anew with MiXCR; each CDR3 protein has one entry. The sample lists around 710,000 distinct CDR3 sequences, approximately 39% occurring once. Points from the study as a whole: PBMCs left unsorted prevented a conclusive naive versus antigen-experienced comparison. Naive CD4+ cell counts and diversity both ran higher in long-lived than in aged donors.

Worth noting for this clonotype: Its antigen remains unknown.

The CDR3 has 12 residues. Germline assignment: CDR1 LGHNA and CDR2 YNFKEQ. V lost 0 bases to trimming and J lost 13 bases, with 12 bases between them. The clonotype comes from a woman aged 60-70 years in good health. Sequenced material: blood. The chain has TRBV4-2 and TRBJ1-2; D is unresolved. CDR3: CASSQDLRKSTF. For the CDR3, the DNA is TGTGCCAGCAGCCAAGATCTTAGGAAATCCACCTTC.